These 22 T cell receptor beta chains share one sample of origin, sequenced in a study of Ad26.COV2.S vaccination and SARS-CoV-2 variants. Noted treatment: roughly 19 received Ad26.COV2.S at low or high dose, single or two shots; roughly five received placebo; per-sample allocation not given. Day 63 following the first vaccine or placebo injection was when the samples were taken. Assay used: immunoSEQ multiplex PCR; TCRdb lists only in-frame clones, some missing. The sample carries about 450,000 clones, 85% to 90% recorded once. The sequencing here drew on peripheral blood, taken in a trial of Ad26.COV2.S vaccine versus placebo. The receptors here all came from a person between 18 and 60 years old who received the Ad26.COV2.S COVID-19 vaccine or a placebo.

V and J are TRBV19 and TRBJ1-1; D remains ambiguous. The germline V and J ends were trimmed by 9 bases and 4 bases, with 15 bases remaining between them. Per germline, CDR1 LNHDA and CDR2 SQIVND (reference sequence). The CDR3 contains 13 residues. The CDR3 DNA follows: TGTGCCAGCTTAGATGGAACCAGCACTGAAGCTTTCTTT. Amino acid sequence: CASLDGTSTEAFF.

The chain recombines TRBV6-2 or TRBV6-3 with TRBJ1-4; no reliable D call. V was cut by 5 bases and J by 7 bases, with 14 bases left in between. CDR3 size: 14 residues. Germline lookup yields CDR1 MNHEY and CDR2 SVGEGT. This chain's CDR3 is CASSPSLTSEKLFF. The CDR3 bases are TGTGCCAGCAGTCCGAGCCTGACAAGTGAAAAACTGTTTTTT.

This clone has a handful of counts. This chain's CDR3 is CATADLPSQEQFF. In nucleotides, the CDR3 is TGTGCCACCGCGGACCTCCCATCCCAGGAGCAGTTCTTC. The chain uses TRBV19 and TRBJ2-1; D is ambiguous. Germline V gives CDR1 LNHDA, CDR2 SQIVND (reference sequence). This CDR3 comprises 13 residues. V lost 10 bases and J lost 10, with 20 bases in between.

J is TRBJ2-1 and V is TRBV12-3 or TRBV12-4, with D possibly TRBD1 on 5 matching bases. V was trimmed by 3 bases and J by 7 bases, leaving 10 bases between them. This CDR3 has 13 residues. The CDR3 loop reads CASSLSGQNEQFF. The CDR3 nucleotides read TGTGCCAGCAGTTTGTCAGGGCAGAATGAGCAGTTCTTC.

As concerns this clone: No conserved phenylalanine or tryptophan ends this CDR3, so it is likely a read error. The limits of the CDR3 on the DNA are not certain, so only TCRdb's listed CDR3 is given. The chain combines TRBV12-3 or TRBV12-4 with TRBJ2-3. The CDR3 extends over 11 residues, inclusive of both ends. Here the CDR3 reads CASSLEGTFAA.

The rearrangement uses TRBV12-3 or TRBV12-4 and TRBJ2-1; unclear D gene. The CDR3 runs 13 residues. V lost 5 bases to trimming and J lost 12 bases, with 17 bases between them. The CDR3 sequence: CASSTPMGTRQFF. CDR3 coding DNA: TGTGCCAGCAGTACTCCGATGGGCACGAGGCAGTTCTTC.

The chain carries TRBV28 and TRBJ1-4; a weak D match, TRBD1 (6 bases). Per the germline V gene, CDR1 is MDHEN and CDR2 is SYDVKM. Trimming took 7 bases from V and 4 from J, leaving 10 bases between them. CDR3 length: 13 amino acids. The CDR3, as DNA: TGTGCCAGCAAAGGGGGGGGTAATGAAAAACTGTTTTTT. Amino acid sequence: CASKGGGNEKLFF.

This chain connects TRBV2 to TRBJ2-3; D gene ambiguous. The CDR3 sequence is 13 residues long. Between the trimmed V and J ends, which lost 4 bases and 9 bases, there was a span of 14 bases. Per the germline V gene, CDR1 is SNHLY and CDR2 is FYNNEI. The CDR3 DNA is TGTGCCAGCAGTGGTGAGGCCCTGGGGACGCAGTATTTT. It translates to CASSGEALGTQYF.

The V gene is TRBV6-2 or TRBV6-3, the J gene TRBJ1-2, with 8 bases identical to TRBD1. The CDR3 totals 16 residues. The germline gives CDR1 MNHEY, CDR2 SVGEGT. Trimming removed 6 bases from V and 2 bases from J; junction bases left unmatched: 11. The CDR3 loop reads CASSPPERQGNYGYTF. Written as DNA, the CDR3 is TGTGCCAGCAGCCCCCCGGAAAGACAGGGGAACTATGGCTACACCTTC.

V gene TRBV2 combines with J gene TRBJ1-3; D call uncertain. This CDR3 has 12 amino acids. Germline lookup yields CDR1 SNHLY and CDR2 FYNNEI. The ends were cut back, 2 bases at V and 4 bases at J, with 3 bases in the middle. In nucleotides, the CDR3 is TGTGCCAGCAGTGAATTCGGAAACACCATATATTTT. This sequence encodes CASSEFGNTIYF.

The V and J genes are TRBV7-9 and TRBJ2-5, with 9 bases that match TRBD1. With V trimmed by 6 bases and J by 4 bases, 6 bases remained unmatched. Germline CDR1 SEHNR, CDR2 FQNEAQ (reference sequence). This CDR3 has 14 amino acids. The CDR3 here is CASRSTGGSETQYF. In DNA, the CDR3 is TGTGCCAGCAGGTCGACAGGGGGTTCAGAGACCCAGTACTTC.

This chain joins TRBV20-1 and TRBJ2-5; no definite D call. V gave up 5 bases and J gave up 3 bases, with 7 bases separating them. The CDR3 spans 11 residues. Germline V gives CDR1 DFQATT, CDR2 SNEGSKA (reference sequence). CDR3 in amino acids: CSASTEETQYF. CDR3 coding DNA: TGCAGTGCTTCCACGGAAGAGACCCAGTACTTC.

This clone was counted a single time. The rearrangement joins TRBV9 to TRBJ2-2; D may be TRBD2 (8 bases). Trimming took off 0 bases at V and 1 base at J, with 16 bases between the two ends. Germline V lookup: CDR1 SGDLS, CDR2 YYNGEE. This CDR3 is built from 18 residues. In DNA form, the CDR3 reads TGTGCCAGCAGCGTAGGCCAGGGGGGGACTAGGAACACCGGGGAGCTGTTTTTT. It encodes CASSVGQGGTRNTGELFF.

In its sample, this clone was seen once. The V call is TRBV27, the J call TRBJ1-1; 8 nucleotides line up with TRBD1. This CDR3 comprises 13 residues. The germline gives CDR1 MNHEY, CDR2 SMNVEV (reference sequence). The V gene end was trimmed by 1 base and the J gene end by 8 bases; junction bases not matched to a gene: 3. The DNA for the CDR3 is TGTGCCAGCAGTTTATGGGGGACAGGAGAAGCTTTCTTT. Residues: CASSLWGTGEAFF.

CDR3 nucleotide sequence: TGTGCCAGCAGTCCAACGGGCGGGGGGTTCACTGAAGCTTTCTTT. This gives the protein CASSPTGGGFTEAFF. The chain recombines TRBV27 with TRBJ1-1, with D possibly matching TRBD1 (5 bases). Trimming removed 5 bases from V and 4 bases from J, with 17 bases in between. CDR3 length equals 15 residues. From germline, CDR1 is MNHEY and CDR2 SMNVEV (reference sequence).

The chain couples TRBV5-1 to TRBJ2-6; D is undetermined. The CDR3 consists of 15 residues. V was clipped by 1 base and J by 0 bases, with 5 bases between them. CDR1 is SGHRS, CDR2 YFSETQ, per germline. The CDR3 sequence is CASSLSSSGANVLTF. The CDR3 nucleotides are TGCGCCAGCAGCTTGTCTAGCTCTGGGGCCAACGTCCTGACTTTC.

With regard to this clone: Distinct nucleotide sequences in the sample also encode this CDR3. The V gene is TRBV28, the J gene TRBJ2-2; 7 bases line up with TRBD1. The CDR3 contains 15 residues. CDR1 and CDR2 (germline): MDHEN, SYDVKM. The junction had 6 bases not matched to a gene; V was cut back by 6 bases and J by 2 bases. CDR3 protein: CASSPGDRNTGELFF. CDR3 DNA: TGTGCCAGCAGCCCTGGGGACAGAAACACCGGGGAGCTGTTTTTT.

The sample holds one count of this clone. The gene calls are TRBV6-2 or TRBV6-3 and TRBJ2-7, with 14 bases matching TRBD2. Germline lookup yields CDR1 MNHEY and CDR2 SVGEGT. J gave up 11 bases and V 2 bases, and 11 bases lay outside the gene matches. The CDR3 has 16 residues. The CDR3 DNA reads as TGTGCCAGCAGTTACCGCGTAGGACTAGCGGGGGGCCACGAGTACTTC. Protein: CASSYRVGLAGGHEYF.

This clone showed up just a few times. The rearrangement joins TRBV6-5 to TRBJ1-3; TRBD1 matches 9 bases. The CDR3 has 15 amino acids. V lost 6 bases to trimming and J lost 4 bases; unmatched junction nucleotides: 7. The germline V gene encodes CDR1 MNHEY and CDR2 SVGAGI. CDR3 coding DNA: TGTGCCAGCAGCGCCCTGGACAGGGGCGGAAACACCATATATTTT. It translates to CASSALDRGGNTIYF.

The genes are TRBV7-3 and TRBJ2-1; the match to TRBD2 covers 7 bases. The CDR3 runs to 15 residues. The germline V gene has CDR1 SGHTA and CDR2 FQGTGA. V dropped 5 bases and J dropped 1; count of bases not matched to a gene: 5. CDR3 amino acids: CASSPTSESYNEQFF. The DNA of the CDR3 is TGTGCCAGCAGCCCCACTAGCGAATCCTACAATGAGCAGTTCTTC.

The V gene is TRBV9, the J gene TRBJ1-4; D remains unclear. Trimming removed 0 bases at V and 5 bases at J, with 11 bases between. The CDR3 totals 15 residues. Germline V gene sequence: CDR1 SGDLS, CDR2 YYNGEE. CDR3 nucleotide sequence: TGTGCCAGCAGCGTAGACGGCAGCCCAAATGAAAAACTGTTTTTT. Residues: CASSVDGSPNEKLFF.

The rearrangement uses TRBV10-1 and TRBJ1-6; D gene ambiguous. The germline V gene has CDR1 WNHNN and CDR2 SYGVQD (reference sequence). The CDR3 runs to 11 residues. Trimming cost V 6 bases and J 7 bases, with 4 bases left between them. The CDR3 loop reads CASRGNSPLHF. The CDR3 nucleotides read TGCGCCAGCAGGGGAAATTCACCCCTCCACTTT.